The 16 T cell receptor beta chains below come from one sample, sequenced in a study of T cell responses to AZD1222 COVID-19 vaccine. Method: immunoSEQ multiplex PCR; TCRdb's copy keeps in-frame clones and lacks some. The sample has 90,000 to 150,000 clones, around 86% seen once; the top ten hold over 2.5%. The sequenced sample was peripheral blood, obtained 28 days after the second AZD1222 dose. Receptors originate from an adult who received the AZD1222 COVID-19 vaccine.

This chain links TRBV18 with TRBJ1-3; tentative D call: TRBD1 (6 bases). The ends were cut back, 2 bases at V and 2 bases at J, with 10 bases in the middle. CDR1 and CDR2 (germline): KGHSH, LQKENI. The CDR3 is 15 residues long. CDR3 in amino acids: CASSPGPGAGNTIYF. The DNA for the CDR3 is TGTGCCAGCTCACCAGGGCCAGGGGCTGGAAACACCATATATTTT.

V gene TRBV28 combines with J gene TRBJ1-5; TRBD1 agrees at 8 bases. Germline trimming cut 6 bases from V and 3 bases from J; bases unmatched to any gene: 7. The germline V gene has CDR1 MDHEN and CDR2 SYDVKM. CDR3 length: 15 residues. In DNA, the CDR3 is TGTGCCAGCAGACCCCGGACAGGGACCAATCAGCCCCAGCATTTT. It is translated as CASRPRTGTNQPQHF.

J is TRBJ1-5 and V is TRBV10-3; a weak D match, TRBD1 (6 bases). Germline CDR1 is ENHRY and CDR2 is SYGVKD. The CDR3 is 14 residues long. Trimming cost V 4 bases and J 7 bases, with 14 bases left between them. The CDR3 region is CAISGSGAGQPQHF. The DNA for the CDR3 is TGTGCCATCAGTGGTTCAGGGGCTGGACAGCCCCAGCATTTT.

V is TRBV6-5 and J is TRBJ2-7, with 7 bases fitting TRBD2. This CDR3 contains 15 residues. J was trimmed by 3 bases and V by 4 bases; bases with no gene match: 9. The germline V gene encodes CDR1 MNHEY and CDR2 SVGAGI. CDR3: CASSLNSGPYYEQYF. As DNA, the CDR3 is TGTGCCAGCAGTTTAAATAGCGGGCCTTACTACGAGCAGTACTTC.

This rearrangement joins TRBV30 to TRBJ2-2; 8 bases fit TRBD1. Germline trimming cut 4 bases from V and 8 bases from J; bases unmatched to any gene: 9. The germline CDR1 and CDR2 sequences are GTSNPN and SVGIG (reference sequence). The CDR3 runs 14 residues. CDR3 DNA sequence: TGTGCCTGGACCCCCGGACAGGGCTGGGGGGAGCTGTTTTTT. This sequence encodes CAWTPGQGWGELFF. The full variable domain, in which reference TRBV30 and TRBJ2-2 provide the parts outside the CDR3, is SQTIHQWPATLVQPVGSPLSLECTVEGTSNPNLYWYRQAAGRGLQLLFYSVGIGQISSEVPQNLSASRPQDRQFILSSKKLLLSDSGFYLCAWTPGQGWGELFFGEGSRLTVL.

The chain combines TRBV20-1 with TRBJ2-3, with D unclear. Germline loops: CDR1 DFQATT, CDR2 SNEGSKA (reference sequence). CDR3 size: 11 residues. Trimming shortened V by 5 bases and J by 6 bases, and 9 bases separated the two germline ends. CDR3 nucleotides: TGCAGTGCTTCCGCTCCCGATACGCAGTATTTT. Translated, it gives CSASAPDTQYF.

The chain recombines TRBV6-2 or TRBV6-3 with TRBJ1-1, with D perhaps TRBD1 (5 bases). Germline CDR1 and CDR2: MNHEY and SVGEGT. The CDR3 extends over 13 amino acids. The V gene lost 5 bases and the J gene lost 0 bases, with 7 bases spanning the gap. This CDR3 is CASSATVNTEAFF. The CDR3 nucleotides are TGTGCCAGCAGTGCGACAGTGAACACTGAAGCTTTCTTT.

This chain joins TRBV6-5 and TRBJ2-1; 9 nucleotides agree with TRBD2. CDR1 and CDR2 (germline): MNHEY, SVGAGI. With V trimmed by 7 bases and J by 8 bases, 12 bases remained unmatched. This CDR3 is built from 15 residues. CDR3 sequence: CASTQGVAGADEQFF. CDR3 sequence (DNA): TGTGCCAGCACTCAAGGGGTAGCGGGGGCGGATGAGCAGTTCTTC.

The CDR3 reads CASSPLTSGEQFF. CDR3 DNA: TGTGCCAGCAGCCCACTGACTAGCGGGGAGCAGTTCTTC. The chain employs TRBV11-3 and TRBJ2-1; 10 positions agree with TRBD2. The ends lost 5 bases at V and 10 bases at J; junction bases unmatched: 5. Germline values: CDR1 SGHNT, CDR2 YENEEA. CDR3 length equals 13 residues.

The V call is TRBV7-8, the J call TRBJ1-6, with D possibly being TRBD1 (5 bases). The germline V and J ends were trimmed by 8 bases and 2 bases, with 13 bases remaining between them. Germline lookup yields CDR1 SGHVS and CDR2 FQNEAQ. The CDR3 sequence is 15 residues long. The CDR3 here is CASGRGSPYNSPLHF. The CDR3 DNA reads TGTGCCAGCGGGCGGGGGTCCCCCTATAATTCACCCCTCCACTTT.

V gene TRBV7-2 combines with J gene TRBJ1-1, with D unresolved. V was pared by 0 bases and J by 0 bases, with 8 bases between. Germline V gene sequence: CDR1 SGHTA, CDR2 FQGNSA. This CDR3 is 15 amino acids long. CDR3 nucleotide sequence: TGTGCCAGCAGCTTAGCTCCAGGACTGAACACTGAAGCTTTCTTT. This gives the protein CASSLAPGLNTEAFF.

V is TRBV6-1 and J is TRBJ1-1; D gene uncertain. The CDR3 is made up of 13 amino acids. Germline V CDR1 and CDR2: MNHNS, SASEGT. Trimming cost V 2 bases and J 8 bases, with 12 bases left between them. The CDR3 region has the DNA TGTGCCAGCAGTGAAAACGAGGGTAGCGAAGCTTTCTTT. Protein sequence: CASSENEGSEAFF.

The V call is TRBV7-2, the J call TRBJ1-5, with D uncertain. Between the trimmed V and J ends, which lost 5 bases and 0 bases, there was a span of 2 bases. CDR3 length: 12 amino acids. Germline CDR1 SGHTA, CDR2 FQGNSA. The CDR3 protein is CASSDSNQPQHF. In nucleotides, the CDR3 is TGTGCCAGCAGCGATAGCAATCAGCCCCAGCATTTT.

This rearrangement joins TRBV6-5 to TRBJ2-2, with D unresolved. The germline CDR1 and CDR2 sequences are MNHEY and SVGAGI. The CDR3 is 14 residues long. Trimming stripped 0 bases from V and 6 bases from J, with 8 bases between. Written as DNA, the CDR3 is TGTGCCAGCAGTTACTCGCTAGTCGCCGGGGAGCTGTTTTTT. This encodes CASSYSLVAGELFF.

The table lists this clone with a few counts. This sequence joins TRBV10-3 and TRBJ1-1, with 7 nucleotides matching TRBD1. Germline-derived CDR1 and CDR2 are ENHRY and SYGVKD. With 10 bases clipped from V and 1 base from J, the junction kept 12 bases outside the gene matches. There are 15 residues in the CDR3. CDR3 sequence reads: CATEPGQAKNTEAFF. DNA for the CDR3: TGTGCCACCGAACCCGGACAGGCAAAGAACACTGAAGCTTTCTTT.

The gene calls are TRBV6-6 and TRBJ2-1; the match to TRBD2 covers 7 bases. Trimming took 6 bases from V and 4 from J; bases not matched to a gene: 12. Germline CDR1 and CDR2: MNHNY and SVGAGI (reference sequence). CDR3 size: 16 residues. As DNA, the CDR3 is TGTGCCAGCAGCTATCCCCTGGCTAGCGGATACAATGAGCAGTTCTTC. Amino acids: CASSYPLASGYNEQFF.